Each of the 28 T cell receptor beta chains below was sequenced from the same sample in a study of PD-L1 blockade in urothelial cancer. The protocol was immunoSEQ multiplex PCR, while the TCRdb copy is restricted to in-frame clones and leaves out a portion. The sample has tens of thousands of clones, around 84% seen once. As to time point: pretreatment peripheral blood. Here the sequenced sample was PBMCs, taken around atezolizumab (anti-PD-L1) treatment. Receptors originate from a man aged 55 to 70 with urothelial cancer.

The rearrangement links TRBV14 to TRBJ2-6, with D possibly TRBD1 on 6 matching bases. The germline V gene encodes CDR1 SGHDN and CDR2 FVKESK. Trimming removed 4 bases from V and 0 bases from J, with 16 bases in between. This CDR3 spans 18 amino acids. In DNA form, the CDR3 reads TGTGCCAGCAGCCGACCTCCGGGACAAGTCTCTGGGGCCAACGTCCTGACTTTC. Its protein product is CASSRPPGQVSGANVLTF.

The rearrangement uses TRBV9 and TRBJ1-2; D possibly corresponds to TRBD1 (5 bases). Germline CDR1 and CDR2: SGDLS and YYNGEE. V was pared by 5 bases and J by 6 bases, with 20 bases between. This CDR3 comprises 15 residues. CDR3 DNA: TGTGCCAGCAGGGGGGGGACCGACATAACAAATGGCTACACCTTC. It codes for CASRGGTDITNGYTF. Full variable domain (missing parts from reference TRBV9 and TRBJ1-2): DSGVTQTPKHLITATGQRVTLRCSPRSGDLSVYWYQQSLDQGLQFLIQYYNGEERAKGNILERFSAQQFPDLHSELNLSSLELGDSALYFCASRGGTDITNGYTFGSGTRLTVV.

The chain joins TRBV7-2 to TRBJ2-1; 12 bases match TRBD2. Trimming at V came to 4 bases and at J to 2 bases, leaving 3 bases not matched to a gene. The CDR3 totals 16 residues. Germline V gene data show CDR1 as SGHTA and CDR2 as FQGNSA. The CDR3 DNA sequence: TGTGCCAGCAGCTCGCGGACTAGCGGGACCTACAATGAGCAGTTCTTC. This translates into CASSSRTSGTYNEQFF.

The rearrangement joins TRBV7-6 to TRBJ2-5; no firm D call. The germline V gene encodes CDR1 SGHVS and CDR2 FNYEAQ. V dropped 5 bases and J dropped 5 bases, with 12 bases sitting between them. This CDR3 contains 13 residues. The CDR3 DNA is TGTGCCAGCAGCCCGGTCAACTCGGAGACCCAGTACTTC. This gives the protein CASSPVNSETQYF.

The chain joins TRBV6-1 to TRBJ2-7, with D possibly being TRBD1 (6 bases). The CDR3 has 13 amino acids. Trimming left V 7 bases short and J 2 bases short, with 12 bases between. The germline gives CDR1 MNHNS, CDR2 SASEGT. CDR3 in amino acids: CASTRQVTYEQYF. CDR3 in DNA: TGTGCCAGCACGAGACAGGTTACCTACGAGCAGTACTTC.

This clone was detected only once. The chain recombines TRBV6-6 with TRBJ2-3; D not resolved. The CDR3 runs to 12 residues. The germline CDR1 and CDR2 sequences are MNHNY and SVGAGI (reference sequence). Trimming pared 8 bases from V and 2 bases from J, leaving 8 bases between. CDR3 in amino acids: CASGPNTDTQYF. CDR3 nucleotide sequence: TGTGCCAGCGGCCCGAACACAGATACGCAGTATTTT.

The gene calls are TRBV19 and TRBJ1-1; D is unclear. Germline-derived CDR1 and CDR2 are LNHDA and SQIVND (reference sequence). V lost 3 bases, J lost 1 base, and 6 bases lay in between. The CDR3 contains 13 residues. DNA for the CDR3: TGTGCCAGTAGTATGTTCTGGAACACTGAAGCTTTCTTT. It translates to CASSMFWNTEAFF.

The chain uses TRBV6-1 and TRBJ1-2; possibly TRBD1 for D (5 bases). With 2 bases removed from V and 4 bases from J, the gap between germline ends came to 14 bases. There are 15 residues in the CDR3. The germline CDR1 and CDR2 sequences are MNHNS and SASEGT. Written as DNA, the CDR3 is TGTGCCAGCAGTGAAAAGCCGGACACAGCCTATGGCTACACCTTC. Translated, it gives CASSEKPDTAYGYTF.

In this sample, this clone turned up a few times. The genes are TRBV2 and TRBJ1-6, with D unclear. Germline V gene data show CDR1 as SNHLY and CDR2 as FYNNEI. The V gene lost 11 bases and the J gene lost 8 bases, with 16 bases spanning the gap. The CDR3 is 13 amino acids. The DNA for the CDR3 is TGTGCCGTGGCGGGCAGGAGTGATTCACCCCTCCACTTT. It translates to CAVAGRSDSPLHF.

The CDR3, as DNA: TGTGCCAGCAGTGAAGTGGGACAGCGTATCTCCGGGGAGCTGTTTTTT. Its protein product is CASSEVGQRISGELFF. The rearrangement links TRBV6-1 to TRBJ2-2; 7 bases are shared with TRBD1. CDR1 is MNHNS, CDR2 SASEGT, per germline. This CDR3 has 16 residues. V lost 1 base and J lost 6; bases outside the gene matches: 8.

The rearrangement joins TRBV21-1 to TRBJ2-6; the table names TRBD1, a call not compared with the DNA. TRBV21-1 is flagged as a pseudogene. The length of the CDR3 is 18 residues. The CDR3 DNA reads as TGTGCCAGCAGCAGCCGGGACAGCGAAAACTCTGGGGCCAACGTCCTGACTTTC. It translates to CASSSRDSENSGANVLTF.

The gene calls are TRBV7-2 and TRBJ1-1; D gene ambiguous. The CDR3 totals 13 residues. Germline V gene sequence: CDR1 SGHTA, CDR2 FQGNSA. Trimming stripped 5 bases from V and 1 base from J, with 8 bases between. CDR3 sequence: CASSIHGNTEAFF. The DNA of the CDR3 is TGTGCCAGCAGCATTCACGGGAACACTGAAGCTTTCTTT.

The rearrangement uses TRBV13 and TRBJ1-1; 7 positions match TRBD1. Trimming took 6 bases from V and 4 from J; bases not matched to a gene: 8. There are 14 residues in the CDR3. CDR1 and CDR2 (germline): PRHDT, FYEKMQ (reference sequence). Here the CDR3 DNA reads TGTGCCAGCAGAAGACAGGGTTGGGCCACTGAAGCTTTCTTT. Translated: CASRRQGWATEAFF.

The chain couples TRBV14 to TRBJ2-1, with 11 bases fitting TRBD2. V lost 1 base and J lost 8; bases outside the gene matches: 4. Germline V lookup: CDR1 SGHDN, CDR2 FVKESK. CDR3 length equals 15 residues. The CDR3 protein is CASSQGSGRAHEQFF. CDR3 sequence (DNA): TGTGCCAGCAGCCAAGGTAGCGGGAGGGCCCATGAGCAGTTCTTC.

The chain joins TRBV19 to TRBJ1-2; 10 bases agree with TRBD1. CDR3 length: 15 amino acids. The germline V gene encodes CDR1 LNHDA and CDR2 SQIVND (reference sequence). Unmatched junction bases numbered 6, after V lost 4 bases and J lost 4 bases. The CDR3 loop is CASSKKGQGFYGYTF. CDR3 sequence (DNA): TGTGCCAGTAGTAAAAAGGGACAGGGGTTCTATGGCTACACCTTC.

In nucleotides, the CDR3 is TGTGCCAGCAGCTTAGGGGTTAGCGGGTCTATTAATACGCAGTATTTT. It yields the protein CASSLGVSGSINTQYF. This chain connects TRBV7-6 to TRBJ2-3; 7 bases fit TRBD2. This CDR3 has 16 amino acids. V was pared by 1 base and J by 7 bases, with 11 bases of the junction left unmatched. The germline gives CDR1 SGHVS, CDR2 FNYEAQ.

This chain joins TRBV4-1 and TRBJ1-1; TRBD1 might be the D (5 bases). The CDR3 contains 15 residues. V was pared by 1 base and J by 5 bases, with 14 bases between. The germline CDR1 and CDR2 sequences are MGHRA and YSYEKL. The CDR3 loop reads CASSQVPGLGTEAFF. The CDR3 DNA reads as TGCGCCAGCAGCCAAGTCCCAGGGCTGGGGACTGAAGCTTTCTTT.

This chain joins TRBV6-6 and TRBJ2-2; 11 bases map to TRBD2. The CDR3 length is 15 residues. V gave up 5 bases and J gave up 2 bases; unmatched junction bases: 1. Germline V gene lookup returns CDR1 MNHNY and CDR2 SVGAGI (reference sequence). CDR3 loop: CASSTSGGNTGELFF. DNA of the CDR3: TGTGCCAGCAGTACTAGCGGGGGAAACACCGGGGAGCTGTTTTTT.

The rearrangement links TRBV4-1 to TRBJ2-3; 8 bases line up with TRBD2. Germline CDR1 and CDR2: MGHRA and YSYEKL. The CDR3 length is 16 residues. Trimming at V came to 3 bases and at J to 3 bases, leaving 8 bases not matched to a gene. The CDR3 reads CASSQGGLGRTDTQYF. DNA of the CDR3: TGCGCCAGCAGCCAGGGGGGACTAGGGAGAACAGATACGCAGTATTTT.

The chain recombines TRBV5-1 with TRBJ2-2, with 8 bases lining up with TRBD1. CDR3 length: 12 residues. Germline V gives CDR1 SGHRS, CDR2 YFSETQ. With 10 bases clipped from V and 6 bases from J, the junction kept 5 bases outside the gene matches. The CDR3, as DNA: TGCGCCCGCCAGGGGGCCGCCGGGGAGCTGTTTTTT. This translates into CARQGAAGELFF.

The chain employs TRBV6-6 and TRBJ2-3, with D possibly matching TRBD2 (6 bases). V was trimmed by 6 bases and J by 1 base, leaving 14 bases between them. Germline V gene lookup returns CDR1 MNHNY and CDR2 SVGAGI (reference sequence). CDR3 size: 15 residues. CDR3 protein: CASRGPGEGTDTQYF. The CDR3 DNA follows: TGTGCCAGCAGGGGCCCGGGGGAGGGCACAGATACGCAGTATTTT.

This chain connects TRBV4-1 to TRBJ1-2; possibly TRBD1 for D (5 bases). CDR1 is MGHRA and CDR2 is YSYEKL in the germline V gene. Trimming left V 1 base short and J 6 bases short, with 15 bases between. The CDR3 spans 15 residues. Here the CDR3 reads CASSQVPAGLDGYTF. CDR3 DNA sequence: TGCGCCAGCAGCCAAGTGCCGGCAGGGCTTGATGGCTACACCTTC.

This chain joins TRBV11-2 and TRBJ2-7; TRBD2 might be the D (6 bases). The germline V gene has CDR1 SGHAT and CDR2 FQNNGV. The CDR3 is made up of 15 amino acids. The germline V and J ends were trimmed by 6 bases and 1 base, with 16 bases remaining between them. Written as DNA, the CDR3 is TGTGCCAGCAGACACACCCTTCGGGAGTCCTACGAGCAGTACTTC. Its protein product is CASRHTLRESYEQYF.

In nucleotides, the CDR3 is TGTGCCAGCAGCGTAACATCAGGGGGCTTTCAGACCCAGTACTTC. As protein: CASSVTSGGFQTQYF. This chain joins TRBV9 and TRBJ2-5; 8 nucleotides agree with TRBD1. In germline, CDR1 is SGDLS, CDR2 YYNGEE. CDR3 length: 15 amino acids. V was clipped by 1 base and J by 6 bases; unmatched bases: 8.

The genes are TRBV1 and TRBJ2-5; the table gives TRBD2 as D, unverified against the DNA. TRBV1 is marked as a pseudogene. This CDR3 has 17 residues. The CDR3 bases are TGCACCAGCAGCCAAGATCCATCCGGGAGTCCCCAAGAGACCCAGTACTTC. The encoded protein is CTSSQDPSGSPQETQYF.

The V and J genes are TRBV18 and TRBJ2-1; TRBD1 might be the D (6 bases). Germline loops: CDR1 KGHSH, CDR2 LQKENI. The length of the CDR3 is 16 residues. V lost 6 bases to trimming and J lost 3 bases, with 18 bases between them. This CDR3 is CASSMTAGVGYNEQFF. The CDR3 DNA reads as TGTGCCAGCTCTATGACGGCAGGGGTTGGCTACAATGAGCAGTTCTTC.

The CDR3 nucleotides read TGTGCCAGCAGTTACTTACAGGGGAACACTGAAGCTTTCTTT. Residues: CASSYLQGNTEAFF. The chain recombines TRBV6-6 with TRBJ1-1; D is perhaps TRBD1 (6 bases). From germline, CDR1 is MNHNY and CDR2 SVGAGI (reference sequence). V lost 1 base and J 1 base, leaving 7 bases between the germline ends. This CDR3 is built from 14 residues.

This chain joins TRBV18 and TRBJ2-1, with D perhaps TRBD2 (6 bases). Trimming shortened V by 3 bases and J by 5 bases, and 11 bases separated the two germline ends. Germline assignment: CDR1 KGHSH and CDR2 LQKENI. This CDR3 comprises 14 residues. CDR3 bases: TGTGCCAGCTCACCCCCGGGACTCAACAATGAGCAGTTCTTC. Amino acid sequence: CASSPPGLNNEQFF.